The 20 T cell receptor beta chains given below trace back to one sample, sequenced in a study of Ad26.COV2.S vaccination and SARS-CoV-2 variants. The treatment was: about 20 received Ad26.COV2.S at low or high dose, single or two shots; 5 received placebo; per-sample allocation not given. Samples were taken on day 63 after the first vaccine or placebo injection. Sequencing was performed with immunoSEQ multiplex PCR; in TCRdb, only in-frame clones are kept and a portion is missing. Of around 500,000 clones in the sample, nearly 90% were seen once. This sample comprised peripheral blood, obtained in a trial of Ad26.COV2.S vaccine versus placebo. These receptors all stem from a person between 18 and 65 years old who received the Ad26.COV2.S COVID-19 vaccine or a placebo.

The chain combines TRBV6-4 with TRBJ2-1, with D perhaps TRBD2 (7 bases). Germline V gene lookup returns CDR1 MRHNA and CDR2 SNTAGT. This CDR3 is 18 amino acids long. The V end lost 4 bases, the J end lost 6 bases, and 25 bases lay between the germline ends. The CDR3 DNA follows: TGTGCCAGCAGTGGCGGTTGGGGCCGGGGGGCCAAGGGCAATGAGCAGTTCTTC. This encodes CASSGGWGRGAKGNEQFF.

This chain joins TRBV15 and TRBJ1-6, with D uncertain. Germline-derived CDR1 and CDR2 are LNHNV and YYDKDF (reference sequence). The CDR3 contains 14 residues. Trimming removed 0 bases at V and 10 bases at J, with 10 bases between. CDR3 loop: CATSRDFSRSPLHF. CDR3 DNA: TGTGCCACCAGCAGAGATTTCAGCCGATCACCCCTCCACTTT.

The chain has TRBV3-1 (or the pseudogene TRBV3-2) and TRBJ1-3; D gene uncertain. The CDR3 loop spans 16 amino acids. Germline CDR1 LGHDT, CDR2 YNNKEL (reference sequence). The V and J ends lost 3 bases and 0 bases respectively, with 12 bases between them. In DNA, the CDR3 is TGTGCCAGCAGCCAGAATTTCGTCACCTCTGGAAACACCATATATTTT. It yields the protein CASSQNFVTSGNTIYF.

The rearrangement links TRBV19 to TRBJ2-1; 7 positions match TRBD2. CDR1 is LNHDA, CDR2 SQIVND, per germline (reference sequence). There are 17 residues in the CDR3. Losses at the gene ends were 5 bases for V and 6 bases for J; bases not matched to a gene: 16. CDR3 nucleotides: TGTGCCAGTAGTTCCCCCTATAGCGGGCCGGTTGGCAATGAGCAGTTCTTC. Its translation: CASSSPYSGPVGNEQFF.

This chain joins TRBV6-6 and TRBJ2-3; 11 bases are shared with TRBD2. The CDR3 consists of 15 residues. The V and J ends lost 6 bases and 2 bases, in that order; junction bases with no gene match: 4. Germline V CDR1 and CDR2: MNHNY, SVGAGI (reference sequence). Here the CDR3 reads CASRVAGGSTDTQYF. CDR3 bases: TGTGCCAGCAGAGTAGCGGGGGGGTCCACAGATACGCAGTATTTT.

This clone was recorded only once. The rearrangement uses TRBV3-1 (or the pseudogene TRBV3-2) and TRBJ1-2; no definite D call. The CDR3 length is 12 residues. Germline values: CDR1 LGHDT, CDR2 YNNKEL (reference sequence). With 3 bases removed from V and 7 bases from J, the gap between germline ends came to 9 bases. Here the CDR3 DNA reads TGTGCCAGCAGCCAGGGGATACGTGGCTACACCTTC. Translation: CASSQGIRGYTF.

The J gene is TRBJ1-2, the V gene TRBV20-1; D remains ambiguous. The CDR3 is 9 amino acids. Germline values: CDR1 DFQATT, CDR2 SNEGSKA (reference sequence). V dropped 3 bases and J dropped 8 bases, with 4 bases sitting between them. CDR3 nucleotide sequence: TGCAGTGCTAGTGACGGCTACACCTTC. This encodes CSASDGYTF.

This clone was detected only once. The chain joins TRBV3-1 (or the pseudogene TRBV3-2) to TRBJ2-2; 8 positions match TRBD1. The CDR3 is 15 amino acids. V was clipped by 7 bases and J by 6 bases; unmatched bases: 10. CDR1 LGHDT and CDR2 YNNKEL come from the germline V gene (reference sequence). The CDR3 coding sequence is TGTGCCAGCAAAAAAGGGACAGGCATGGCCGGGGAGCTGTTTTTT. Its translation is CASKKGTGMAGELFF.

V gene TRBV27 combines with J gene TRBJ2-5, with D perhaps TRBD2 (5 bases). The CDR3 sequence is 14 residues long. The germline V gene has CDR1 MNHEY and CDR2 SMNVEV (reference sequence). V was pared by 5 bases and J by 2 bases, with 12 bases between. The CDR3 nucleotides read TGTGCCAGCAGTCGCTCAGGACTGCAAGAGACCCAGTACTTC. It translates to CASSRSGLQETQYF.

This chain links TRBV14 with TRBJ1-5; no clear D gene. Looked up from germline, CDR1 is SGHDN and CDR2 is FVKESK. V was cut by 8 bases and J by 5 bases, with 10 bases left in between. CDR3 size: 12 residues. This CDR3 is CASAYEHQPQHF. In DNA form, the CDR3 reads TGTGCCAGCGCGTACGAGCATCAGCCCCAGCATTTT.

The CDR3 loop is CASSLMQPPPETQYF. CDR3 nucleotides: TGCGCCAGCAGCTTAATGCAGCCTCCTCCGGAGACCCAGTACTTC. V and J are TRBV5-1 and TRBJ2-5; D remains unclear. Germline V lookup: CDR1 SGHRS, CDR2 YFSETQ. V lost 2 bases and J 5 bases, leaving 16 bases between the germline ends. The length of the CDR3 is 15 residues.

This clone was counted once. The chain employs TRBV28 and TRBJ1-1; perhaps TRBD1 as D (5 bases). This CDR3 is 14 amino acids long. Per germline, CDR1 MDHEN and CDR2 SYDVKM. V was clipped by 6 bases and J by 3 bases, with 14 bases between them. The CDR3, as DNA: TGTGCCAGCAGCCTCTGGGACGGGCACACTGAAGCTTTCTTT. Protein sequence: CASSLWDGHTEAFF.

The chain employs TRBV11-3 and TRBJ2-1, with D possibly being TRBD1 (7 bases). The V gene's germline CDR1 is SGHNT and CDR2 YENEEA. CDR3 length: 15 amino acids. V was trimmed by 5 bases and J by 11 bases, leaving 22 bases between them. The CDR3 coding sequence is TGTGCCAGCAGCCCGAGGGACAGCCTGGGGGGCCAGCAGTTCTTC. Amino acids: CASSPRDSLGGQQFF. Combining the CDR3 with reference TRBV11-3 and TRBJ2-1 gives the whole variable domain EAGVVQSPRYKIIEKKQPVAFWCNPISGHNTLYWYLQNLGQGPELLIRYENEEAVDDSQLPKDRFSAERLKGVDSTLKIQPAELGDSAVYLCASSPRDSLGGQQFFGPGTRLTVL.

The chain joins TRBV7-2 to TRBJ1-1; D uncertain. V was pared by 3 bases and J by 0 bases, with 14 bases between. Germline V gene sequence: CDR1 SGHTA, CDR2 FQGNSA. This CDR3 region has 16 residues. Here the CDR3 DNA reads TGTGCCAGCAGCTTCTTGTCTCAAAGCATGAACACTGAAGCTTTCTTT. Translating it yields CASSFLSQSMNTEAFF.

The CDR3 bases are TGTGCCAGCGGGCCCGGGACAGGGGATTATTCACCCCTCCACTTT. Its translation: CASGPGTGDYSPLHF. The V call is TRBV6-5, the J call TRBJ1-6, with 10 bases identical to TRBD1. Germline V CDR1 and CDR2: MNHEY, SVGAGI. J lost 8 bases, V lost 8 bases, and 9 bases had no gene match. The CDR3 runs 15 residues.

The chain links TRBV3-1 (or the pseudogene TRBV3-2) to TRBJ1-6; tentatively, D is TRBD1 (5 bases). V was pared by 0 bases and J by 4 bases, with 16 bases between. The CDR3 consists of 18 residues. Germline lookup yields CDR1 LGHDT and CDR2 YNNKEL (reference sequence). The CDR3 here is CASSQDISRTLYNSPLHF. CDR3 DNA sequence: TGTGCCAGCAGCCAAGATATTAGCAGGACACTTTATAATTCACCCCTCCACTTT.

The chain carries TRBV6-6 and TRBJ2-3, with 8 bases that match TRBD2. The trim removed 6 bases at V and 1 base at J, leaving 9 bases unmatched. Per germline, CDR1 MNHNY and CDR2 SVGAGI (reference sequence). The CDR3 is made up of 16 amino acids. CDR3 loop: CASRESGSMGTDTQYF. The CDR3 DNA follows: TGTGCCAGCAGAGAAAGCGGGAGCATGGGCACAGATACGCAGTATTTT.

The chain carries TRBV4-1 and TRBJ2-5; TRBD2 aligns across 16 bases. From germline, CDR1 is MGHRA and CDR2 YSYEKL. V dropped 4 bases and J dropped 2; count of bases not matched to a gene: 13. CDR3 length: 20 amino acids. CDR3 bases: TGCGCCAGCAGCCGCGTACCGGGACTAGCGGGAGGGAAAGGGCAAGAGACCCAGTACTTC. It yields the protein CASSRVPGLAGGKGQETQYF.

The genes are TRBV5-4 and TRBJ2-7; D uncertain. V dropped 0 bases and J dropped 6 bases, with 10 bases sitting between them. CDR3 length equals 13 residues. In germline, CDR1 is SGHNT, CDR2 YYREEE (reference sequence). CDR3 amino acids: CASSLGVWSEQYF. The CDR3 bases are TGTGCCAGCAGCTTGGGGGTTTGGTCCGAGCAGTACTTC.

V gene TRBV14 combines with J gene TRBJ2-1, with 12 bases lining up with TRBD2. With 4 bases clipped from V and 7 bases from J, the junction kept 14 bases outside the gene matches. The CDR3 extends over 18 amino acids. Germline CDR1 is SGHDN and CDR2 is FVKESK. As DNA, the CDR3 is TGTGCCAGCAGCCGGGGGGGGCCACTAGCGGGAGGATGGAATGAGCAGTTCTTC. Protein: CASSRGGPLAGGWNEQFF.